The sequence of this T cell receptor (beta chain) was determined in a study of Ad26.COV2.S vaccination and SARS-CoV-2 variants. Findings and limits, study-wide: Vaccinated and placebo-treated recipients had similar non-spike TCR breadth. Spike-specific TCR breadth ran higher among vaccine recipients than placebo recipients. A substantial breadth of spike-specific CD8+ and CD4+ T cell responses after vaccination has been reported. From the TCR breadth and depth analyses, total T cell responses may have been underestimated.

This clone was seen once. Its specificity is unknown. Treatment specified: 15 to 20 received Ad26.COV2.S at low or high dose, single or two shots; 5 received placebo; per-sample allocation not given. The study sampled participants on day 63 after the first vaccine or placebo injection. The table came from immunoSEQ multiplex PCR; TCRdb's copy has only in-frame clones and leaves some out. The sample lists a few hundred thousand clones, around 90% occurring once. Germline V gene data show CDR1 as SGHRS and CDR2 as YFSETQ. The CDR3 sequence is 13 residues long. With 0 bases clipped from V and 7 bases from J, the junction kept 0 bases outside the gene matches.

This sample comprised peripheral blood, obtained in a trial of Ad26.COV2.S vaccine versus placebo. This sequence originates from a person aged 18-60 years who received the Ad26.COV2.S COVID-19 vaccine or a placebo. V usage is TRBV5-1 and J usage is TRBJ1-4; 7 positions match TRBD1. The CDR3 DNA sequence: TGCGCCAGCAGCTTGGGGGACAGTGAAAAACTGTTTTTT. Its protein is CASSLGDSEKLFF.